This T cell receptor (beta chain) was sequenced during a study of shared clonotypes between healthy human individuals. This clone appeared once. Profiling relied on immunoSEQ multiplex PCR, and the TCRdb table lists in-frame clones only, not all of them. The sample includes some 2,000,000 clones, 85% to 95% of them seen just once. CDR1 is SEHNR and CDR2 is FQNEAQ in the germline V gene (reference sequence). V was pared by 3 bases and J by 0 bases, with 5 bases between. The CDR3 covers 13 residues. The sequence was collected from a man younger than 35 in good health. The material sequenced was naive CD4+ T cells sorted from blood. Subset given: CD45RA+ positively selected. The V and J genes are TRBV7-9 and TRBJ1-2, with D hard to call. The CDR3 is CASSFRANYGYTF. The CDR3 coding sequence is TGTGCCAGCAGCTTCAGAGCTAACTATGGCTACACCTTC.